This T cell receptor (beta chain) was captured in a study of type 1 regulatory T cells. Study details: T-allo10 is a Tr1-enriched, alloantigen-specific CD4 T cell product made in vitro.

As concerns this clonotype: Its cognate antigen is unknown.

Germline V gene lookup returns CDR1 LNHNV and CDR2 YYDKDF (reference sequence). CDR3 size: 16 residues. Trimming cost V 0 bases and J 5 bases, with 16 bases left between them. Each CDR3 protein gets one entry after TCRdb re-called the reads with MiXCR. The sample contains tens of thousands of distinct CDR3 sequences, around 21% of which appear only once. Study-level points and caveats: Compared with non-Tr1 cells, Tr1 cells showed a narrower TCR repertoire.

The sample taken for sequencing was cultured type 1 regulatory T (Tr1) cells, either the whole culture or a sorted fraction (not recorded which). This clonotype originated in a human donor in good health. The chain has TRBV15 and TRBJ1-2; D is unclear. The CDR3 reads CATSRELGPGGYGYTF. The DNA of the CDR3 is TGTGCCACCAGCAGAGAACTAGGCCCCGGAGGTTATGGCTACACCTTC.